This entry lists 9 T cell receptor beta chains sequenced from one sample in a study of OX40 agonist ivuxolimab in advanced cancers. Assay used: immunoSEQ multiplex PCR; TCRdb lists only in-frame clones, some missing. The data contain around 100,000 clones, 75% to 95% of them seen just once; the ten biggest clones take up approximately 0.58%. Here the sequenced sample was CD4+ or CD8+ T cells sorted from blood, taken in a trial of the OX40 agonist ivuxolimab. These receptors were obtained from an adult with an advanced solid tumor such as melanoma, head and neck, liver or kidney cancer.

J is TRBJ2-1 and V is TRBV5-1, with 12 bases that match TRBD2. CDR3 length: 15 amino acids. CDR1 is SGHRS and CDR2 is YFSETQ in the germline V gene. With 0 bases clipped from V and 7 bases from J, the junction kept 2 bases outside the gene matches. In DNA, the CDR3 is TGCGCCAGCAGCTTGGGGACTAGCGGGACGAATGAGCAGTTCTTC. As protein: CASSLGTSGTNEQFF.

The V gene is TRBV5-4, the J gene TRBJ2-5, with 8 nucleotides matching TRBD1. With 0 bases clipped from V and 4 bases from J, the junction kept 5 bases outside the gene matches. Germline CDR1 is SGHNT and CDR2 is YYREEE (reference sequence). The CDR3 has 15 amino acids. This CDR3 is CASSLVGQGAETQYF. CDR3 DNA sequence: TGTGCCAGCAGCTTGGTCGGGCAGGGGGCAGAGACCCAGTACTTC. The complete variable domain, with remaining parts taken from reference TRBV5-4 and TRBJ2-5, reads ETGVTQSPTHLIKTRGQQVTLRCSSQSGHNTVSWYQQALGQGPQFIFQYYREEENGRGNFPPRFSGLQFPNYSSELNVNALELDDSALYLCASSLVGQGAETQYFGPGTRLLVL.

This rearrangement joins TRBV27 to TRBJ2-5; no firm D call. V gave up 2 bases and J gave up 5 bases, with 3 bases separating them. The germline gives CDR1 MNHEY, CDR2 SMNVEV (reference sequence). This CDR3 has 11 residues. The CDR3 is CASSLGETQYF. The CDR3 DNA is TGTGCCAGCAGTTTAGGGGAGACCCAGTACTTC.

The chain is built from TRBV5-1 and TRBJ2-1; 10 bases agree with TRBD2. This CDR3 is 16 amino acids long. Germline V gene sequence: CDR1 SGHRS, CDR2 YFSETQ. Trimming removed 4 bases from V and 0 bases from J; junction bases left unmatched: 4. CDR3 nucleotides: TGCGCCAGCAGCGGACTAGCGGCCAGCTCCTACAATGAGCAGTTCTTC. This codes for CASSGLAASSYNEQFF.

The V and J genes are TRBV4-3 and TRBJ2-1; no clear D. Germline-derived CDR1 and CDR2 are LGHNA and YSLEER. V was clipped by 4 bases and J by 8 bases, with 12 bases between them. The CDR3 is 13 amino acids. CDR3 nucleotides: TGCGCCAGCAGCCCTCTCCCCGGAGATGAGCAGTTCTTC. This gives the protein CASSPLPGDEQFF.

This clone was detected only once. V usage is TRBV5-1 and J usage is TRBJ2-7; D ambiguous. V lost 0 bases and J lost 3, with 10 bases in between. The V gene's germline CDR1 is SGHRS and CDR2 YFSETQ. The CDR3 consists of 14 residues. The CDR3 loop is CASSLAAASYEQYF. CDR3 DNA sequence: TGCGCCAGCAGCTTGGCCGCAGCCAGCTACGAGCAGTACTTC.

The chain uses TRBV7-9 and TRBJ1-2, with 8 nucleotides matching TRBD1. The V and J ends lost 3 bases and 14 bases, in that order; junction bases with no gene match: 5. CDR1 is SEHNR and CDR2 is FQNEAQ in the germline V gene (reference sequence). The CDR3 runs to 11 residues. The CDR3 loop is CASSFYRGETF. In nucleotides, the CDR3 is TGTGCCAGCAGCTTCTACAGGGGGGAGACCTTC.

The chain uses TRBV28 and TRBJ1-5; D is unresolved. There are 15 residues in the CDR3. V lost 3 bases to trimming and J lost 0 bases, with 9 bases between them. Germline loops: CDR1 MDHEN, CDR2 SYDVKM. The CDR3 loop reads CASSFPGNSNQPQHF. The CDR3 nucleotides read TGTGCCAGCAGTTTCCCGGGAAATAGCAATCAGCCCCAGCATTTT.

The chain joins TRBV6-5 to TRBJ2-5, with 7 bases aligning to TRBD1. CDR3 length: 13 residues. Looked up from germline, CDR1 is MNHEY and CDR2 is SVGAGI. The trim removed 5 bases at V and 5 bases at J, leaving 5 bases unmatched. This CDR3 reads CASSRQGGETQYF. The CDR3 region has the DNA TGTGCCAGCAGTAGACAGGGCGGGGAGACCCAGTACTTC.